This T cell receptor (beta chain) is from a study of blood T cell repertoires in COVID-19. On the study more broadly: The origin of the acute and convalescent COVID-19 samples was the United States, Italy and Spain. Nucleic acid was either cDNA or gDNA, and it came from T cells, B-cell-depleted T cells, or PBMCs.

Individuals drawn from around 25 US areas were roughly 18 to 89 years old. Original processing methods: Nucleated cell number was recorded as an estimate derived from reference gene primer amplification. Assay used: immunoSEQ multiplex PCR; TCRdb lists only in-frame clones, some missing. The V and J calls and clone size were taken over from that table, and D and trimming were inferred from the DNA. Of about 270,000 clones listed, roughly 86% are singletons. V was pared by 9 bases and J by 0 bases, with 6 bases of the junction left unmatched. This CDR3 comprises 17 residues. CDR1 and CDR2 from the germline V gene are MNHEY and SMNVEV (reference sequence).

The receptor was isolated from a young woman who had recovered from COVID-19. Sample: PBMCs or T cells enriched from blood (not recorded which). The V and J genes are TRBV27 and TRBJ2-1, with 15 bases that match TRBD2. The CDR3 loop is CASIGLAGGSSYNEQFF. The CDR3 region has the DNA TGTGCCAGTATAGGACTAGCGGGGGGGAGCTCCTACAATGAGCAGTTCTTC.